These 27 T cell receptor beta chains share one sample of origin, sequenced in a study of response to subunit inactivated influenza vaccine. TCRdb redid the calling of the RT-PCR reads with MiXCR, one entry per CDR3 protein. Among hundreds of thousands of distinct CDR3 sequences listed, 25% were seen once. The material was CD4+ T cells sorted from PBMCs, obtained roughly 5 days after vaccination. The receptors come from a man between 45 and 60 years old who received an inactivated influenza vaccine.

In this sample, this clonotype turned up a few times. The rearrangement links TRBV6-1 to TRBJ1-5; D gene unclear. The germline V gene encodes CDR1 MNHNS and CDR2 SASEGT. With 1 base removed from V and 7 bases from J, the gap between germline ends came to 11 bases. The CDR3 length is 14 residues. This CDR3 reads CASSEGSVMQPQHF. The CDR3 DNA reads as TGTGCCAGCAGTGAAGGTTCAGTGATGCAGCCCCAGCATTTT.

This clonotype has a count of ten or more. V gene TRBV12-3 or TRBV12-4 combines with J gene TRBJ2-1, with D possibly TRBD1 on 5 matching bases. This CDR3 comprises 15 residues. V gave up 3 bases and J gave up 5 bases, with 14 bases separating them. The CDR3 nucleotides are TGTGCCAGCAGTTTCTATGACAGCGTTAACAATGAGCAGTTCTTC. Protein: CASSFYDSVNNEQFF.

This clonotype is a singleton in its sample. This chain connects TRBV6-1 to TRBJ2-1; a weak D match, TRBD1 (7 bases). Trimming stripped 6 bases from V and 0 bases from J, with 15 bases between. CDR3 size: 16 residues. Germline CDR1 reads MNHNS; CDR2 reads SASEGT. The CDR3 region is CASRGGGGVSYNEQFF. Written as DNA, the CDR3 is TGTGCCAGCAGAGGCGGAGGGGGCGTCTCCTACAATGAGCAGTTCTTC.

This clonotype came up a few times. V usage is TRBV7-2 and J usage is TRBJ1-2, with D hard to call. Trimming removed 1 base from V and 7 bases from J, with 13 bases in between. Germline CDR1 is SGHTA and CDR2 is FQGNSA. This CDR3 contains 14 residues. CDR3 in amino acids: CASSLGAGNFGYTF. The CDR3, as DNA: TGTGCCAGCAGCTTAGGGGCAGGAAATTTTGGCTACACCTTC.

This clonotype was detected a few times. The V gene is TRBV10-3, the J gene TRBJ1-1; 8 nucleotides line up with TRBD1. CDR3 length: 14 residues. Germline V gene data show CDR1 as ENHRY and CDR2 as SYGVKD. V trimming: 4 bases; J trimming: 1 base; junction bases outside the gene matches: 2. The CDR3 is CAISAGTGNTEAFF. CDR3 in DNA: TGTGCCATCAGTGCCGGGACAGGGAACACTGAAGCTTTCTTT.

The chain is built from TRBV20-1 and TRBJ2-1, with 11 nucleotides matching TRBD2. The V gene's germline CDR1 is DFQATT and CDR2 SNEGSKA (reference sequence). The CDR3 has 16 residues. Trimming took 3 bases from V and 3 from J; bases not matched to a gene: 7. In nucleotides, the CDR3 is TGCAGTGCTAGGGCCGGGACTAGCGGACACTACAATGAGCAGTTCTTC. Translated, it gives CSARAGTSGHYNEQFF.

The rearrangement links TRBV6-2 or TRBV6-3 to TRBJ1-1; TRBD1 agrees at 7 bases. Trimming removed 6 bases from V and 11 bases from J; junction bases left unmatched: 9. Germline CDR1 reads MNHEY; CDR2 reads SVGEGT. CDR3 size: 12 residues. CDR3 loop: CASRTGQSVAFF. CDR3 in DNA: TGTGCCAGCAGGACGGGACAGTCTGTGGCTTTCTTT.

V is TRBV2 and J is TRBJ2-2, with no clear D. Per the germline V gene, CDR1 is SNHLY and CDR2 is FYNNEI. Trimming stripped 6 bases from V and 2 bases from J, with 10 bases between. The CDR3 extends over 14 amino acids. The CDR3 region has the DNA TGTGCCAGCAGGTACACCGCCAACACCGGGGAGCTGTTTTTT. It yields the protein CASRYTANTGELFF.

CDR3 in DNA: TGTGCCAGCAGCCGAATTATGTCTAGCGGGAGCCGCACAGATACGCAGTATTTT. Translation gives CASSRIMSSGSRTDTQYF. This chain links TRBV3-1 with TRBJ2-3; 10 bases map to TRBD2. Germline CDR1 LGHDT, CDR2 YNNKEL (reference sequence). CDR3 size: 18 residues. Germline trimming cut 4 bases from V and 1 base from J; bases unmatched to any gene: 11.

This clonotype was seen a handful of times. This rearrangement joins TRBV20-1 to TRBJ2-7, with TRBD2 identical over 10 bases. Germline lookup yields CDR1 DFQATT and CDR2 SNEGSKA (reference sequence). The CDR3 is made up of 15 amino acids. With V trimmed by 5 bases and J by 3 bases, 10 bases remained unmatched. The CDR3 here is CSAPHSASGSYEQYF. In DNA form, the CDR3 reads TGCAGTGCTCCCCACAGCGCTAGCGGGAGCTACGAGCAGTACTTC.

This clonotype occurred once. J is TRBJ2-3 and V is TRBV20-1, with a weak D call TRBD1 (7 bases). Deletions cut 0 bases from V and 2 bases from J, with 15 bases between. Germline-derived CDR1 and CDR2 are DFQATT and SNEGSKA (reference sequence). The CDR3 runs to 16 residues. CDR3 residues: CSARDGRTGYTDTQYF. In DNA form, the CDR3 reads TGCAGTGCTAGAGATGGGAGGACAGGATACACAGATACGCAGTATTTT.

This clonotype occurred a few times. The gene calls are TRBV11-2 and TRBJ2-1, with 9 positions matching TRBD2. After removal of 1 base from V and 2 bases from J, the junction contained 3 bases not matched to a gene. Germline V gives CDR1 SGHAT, CDR2 FQNNGV. This CDR3 has 16 amino acids. CDR3 DNA: TGTGCCAGCAGCTTAGCCGGCGGGAGGGCCTACAATGAGCAGTTCTTC. Translating it yields CASSLAGGRAYNEQFF.

This clonotype was recorded a few times. The chain links TRBV19 to TRBJ1-2; D remains unclear. The V gene lost 3 bases and the J gene lost 5 bases, with 4 bases spanning the gap. Germline V gene sequence: CDR1 LNHDA, CDR2 SQIVND (reference sequence). The CDR3 covers 11 residues. The CDR3 sequence: CASSMRYGYTF. DNA of the CDR3: TGTGCCAGTAGTATGCGTTATGGCTACACCTTC.

The V call is TRBV5-1, the J call TRBJ2-5, with D perhaps TRBD1 (6 bases). Germline lookup yields CDR1 SGHRS and CDR2 YFSETQ. CDR3 size: 14 residues. V was pared by 1 base and J by 3 bases, with 10 bases between. CDR3 residues: CASSLWQGKETQYF. CDR3 bases: TGCGCCAGCAGCTTGTGGCAGGGGAAAGAGACCCAGTACTTC.

The chain carries TRBV10-3 and TRBJ2-7; D possibly corresponds to TRBD1 (6 bases). V lost 5 bases to trimming and J lost 3 bases, with 8 bases between them. The CDR3 loop spans 12 amino acids. From germline, CDR1 is ENHRY and CDR2 SYGVKD. CDR3 DNA: TGTGCCATCAGTATGGACAGCTACGAGCAGTACTTC. Its translation: CAISMDSYEQYF.

The chain is built from TRBV19 and TRBJ1-5; D possibly corresponds to TRBD1 (5 bases). V gave up 10 bases and J gave up 7 bases, with 14 bases separating them. CDR1 and CDR2 from the germline V gene are LNHDA and SQIVND (reference sequence). This CDR3 is built from 12 residues. CDR3 sequence (DNA): TGTGCCACGGGGGGGGGACGGCAGCCCCAGCATTTT. Encoded protein: CATGGGRQPQHF.

This clonotype appeared a few times. The chain joins TRBV7-2 to TRBJ1-4; 7 bases agree with TRBD1. Germline values: CDR1 SGHTA, CDR2 FQGNSA. This CDR3 region has 14 residues. The ends lost 3 bases at V and 8 bases at J; junction bases unmatched: 6. CDR3 in amino acids: CASSFQGGLEKLFF. The DNA for the CDR3 is TGTGCCAGCAGCTTCCAGGGGGGCCTCGAAAAACTGTTTTTT.

This clonotype occurred a few times. This chain joins TRBV9 and TRBJ1-3, with TRBD1 as a possible D gene (5 bases). Trimming left V 0 bases short and J 0 bases short, with 10 bases between. CDR1 SGDLS and CDR2 YYNGEE come from the germline V gene. The CDR3 totals 16 residues. The CDR3 protein is CASSVDFRGSGNTIYF. The CDR3 DNA is TGTGCCAGCAGCGTAGATTTTAGGGGCTCTGGAAACACCATATATTTT. The full variable domain, in which reference TRBV9 and TRBJ1-3 provide the parts outside the CDR3, is DSGVTQTPKHLITATGQRVTLRCSPRSGDLSVYWYQQSLDQGLQFLIQYYNGEERAKGNILERFSAQQFPDLHSELNLSSLELGDSALYFCASSVDFRGSGNTIYFGEGSWLTVV.

A few counts support this clonotype. This rearrangement joins TRBV5-1 to TRBJ2-2, with D tentatively TRBD2 (5 bases). This CDR3 has 13 residues. Germline-derived CDR1 and CDR2 are SGHRS and YFSETQ. V lost 4 bases and J lost 7, with 11 bases in between. The chain's CDR3 is CASSRLEGGELFF. In DNA form, the CDR3 reads TGCGCCAGCAGCCGGCTAGAGGGCGGGGAGCTGTTTTTT.

This chain uses TRBV7-2 with TRBJ2-7; no clear D. Germline assignment: CDR1 SGHTA and CDR2 FQGNSA. This CDR3 comprises 12 residues. Trimming removed 5 bases at V and 2 bases at J, with 7 bases between. CDR3 in amino acids: CASSTNTYEQYF. The DNA for the CDR3 is TGTGCCAGCAGCACAAATACCTACGAGCAGTACTTC.

This clonotype occurred a few times. The rearrangement joins TRBV20-1 to TRBJ1-1, with D tentatively TRBD1 (6 bases). Germline CDR1 and CDR2: DFQATT and SNEGSKA (reference sequence). The CDR3 has 15 amino acids. The V and J ends lost 6 bases and 0 bases respectively, with 17 bases between them. CDR3 protein: CSAKTTQGLNTEAFF. The CDR3 region has the DNA TGCAGTGCAAAGACCACACAGGGCTTGAACACTGAAGCTTTCTTT.

This chain uses TRBV7-8 with TRBJ2-2; 11 bases fit TRBD2. CDR3 length: 18 amino acids. Germline assignment: CDR1 SGHVS and CDR2 FQNEAQ. With V trimmed by 1 base and J by 4 bases, 8 bases remained unmatched. CDR3 sequence: CASSLGRLAGGPTGELFF. In nucleotides, the CDR3 is TGTGCCAGCAGCTTAGGGAGATTAGCGGGAGGGCCCACCGGGGAGCTGTTTTTT.

This clonotype turned up a few times. The genes are TRBV20-1 and TRBJ2-2, with no clear D. This CDR3 contains 13 residues. CDR1 is DFQATT, CDR2 SNEGSKA, per germline (reference sequence). V was shortened by 4 bases and J by 0 bases, with 6 bases between the two germline ends. Here the CDR3 reads CSAKGPNTGELFF. The DNA of the CDR3 is TGCAGTGCTAAAGGACCGAACACCGGGGAGCTGTTTTTT.

The V call is TRBV5-1, the J call TRBJ2-2; D may correspond to TRBD1 or TRBD2 (5 bases each). CDR1 is SGHRS and CDR2 is YFSETQ in the germline V gene. Trimming shortened V by 2 bases and J by 1 base, and 9 bases separated the two germline ends. The CDR3 runs to 15 residues. The CDR3, as DNA: TGCGCCAGCAGCTTCCGGGACGGGAACACCGGGGAGCTGTTTTTT. Its protein product is CASSFRDGNTGELFF.

The chain uses TRBV28 and TRBJ1-2, with 8 bases lining up with TRBD1. The CDR3 consists of 16 residues. Germline CDR1 is MDHEN and CDR2 is SYDVKM. The J segment lost 7 bases and the V segment lost 2 bases, leaving 12 bases of the junction unmatched. CDR3 sequence reads: CASSLDGTGRVGGYTF. Written as DNA, the CDR3 is TGTGCCAGCAGTTTAGATGGGACAGGAAGAGTTGGTGGCTACACCTTC.

This clonotype was observed a few times. The chain uses TRBV24-1 and TRBJ2-2; D might be TRBD1 (6 bases). There are 13 residues in the CDR3. The V end lost 7 bases, the J end lost 6 bases, and 11 bases lay between the germline ends. From germline, CDR1 is KGHDR and CDR2 SFDVKD. In DNA form, the CDR3 reads TGTGCCACCAGGGGGTCAGGGGCCGGGGAGCTGTTTTTT. This sequence encodes CATRGSGAGELFF.

The chain links TRBV4-1 to TRBJ2-1; 7 bases are shared with TRBD2. Germline V gene lookup returns CDR1 MGHRA and CDR2 YSYEKL. J gave up 8 bases and V 0 bases, and 13 bases lay outside the gene matches. The CDR3 is 17 residues long. The CDR3 DNA reads as TGCGCCAGCAGCCAAGATCGAGGACTAGGCTTCGACGATGAGCAGTTCTTC. This sequence encodes CASSQDRGLGFDDEQFF.